This entry concerns a single T cell receptor beta chain. Its specificity is unknown. The data stem from a study of CD8 T cell repertoires and HIV-1 epitope variants. Across the whole study: Separate wells received one of Twenty-five Gag or Nef variant peptides. Controls were a CMV, EBV and flu pool, Ebola AY9, and no peptide. 1M T cells were kept uncultured as a baseline.

Germline lookup yields CDR1 MNHEY and CDR2 SMNVEV (reference sequence). The CDR3 is 14 amino acids. The V end was cut by 5 bases, the J end by 4 bases, with 15 bases between. Profiling relied on immunoSEQ multiplex PCR, and the TCRdb table lists in-frame clones only, not all of them. Of several thousand clones listed, 64% were seen once; the top ten hold roughly 44%. Study results and caveats: About 5 clonotypes recognized Nef KF9, one HW9, none TAALDMSHF.

This sequence joins TRBV27 and TRBJ2-7; a weak D match, TRBD2 (7 bases). Sequences were obtained from cultured CD8+ T cells derived from PBMCs. The receptor was isolated from a male donor with HIV. CDR3 DNA sequence: TGTGCCAGCAGTAAGGCGGGGGCCGGGTACGAGCAGTACTTC. Protein sequence: CASSKAGAGYEQYF.